This T cell receptor beta chain originates from a study of blood T cell repertoires in COVID-19. Study-level background: There were acute and convalescent COVID-19 samples, and they came from the United States, Italy and Spain. PBMCs, B-cell-depleted T cells, or T cells provided the cDNA or gDNA that made up the material.

In the source study's methods: Reference gene primer amplification gave estimated nucleated cell counts. Assay: immunoSEQ multiplex PCR; the TCRdb copy retains only in-frame clones and omits some. The V and J calls and clone size were taken over from that table, and D and trimming were inferred from the DNA. The sample lists over 300,000 clones, roughly 88% occurring once. Trimming shortened V by 0 bases and J by 3 bases, and 23 bases separated the two germline ends. Germline V gene sequence: CDR1 SGHTA, CDR2 FQGTGA. The CDR3 loop spans 19 amino acids. The source is a woman aged 50 to 65 with acute or convalescent COVID-19. This rearrangement joins TRBV7-3 to TRBJ1-1, with a weak D call TRBD1 (5 bases). Source material: peripheral blood. Here the CDR3 DNA reads TGTGCCAGCAGCTTAACCCCCCCGGCAGGGATAGGAGGGGACACTGAAGCTTTCTTT. Its translation is CASSLTPPAGIGGDTEAFF.